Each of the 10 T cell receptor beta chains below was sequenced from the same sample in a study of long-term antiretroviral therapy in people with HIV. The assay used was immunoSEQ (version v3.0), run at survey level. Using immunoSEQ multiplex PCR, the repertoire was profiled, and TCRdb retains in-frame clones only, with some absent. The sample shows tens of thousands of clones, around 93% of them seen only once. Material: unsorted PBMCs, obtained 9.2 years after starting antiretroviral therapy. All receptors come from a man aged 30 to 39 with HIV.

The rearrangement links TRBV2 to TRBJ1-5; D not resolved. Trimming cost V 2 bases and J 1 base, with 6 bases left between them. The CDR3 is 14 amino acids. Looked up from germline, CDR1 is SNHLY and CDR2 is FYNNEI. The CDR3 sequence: CASSELQSNQPQHF. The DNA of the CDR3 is TGTGCCAGCAGTGAATTACAAAGCAATCAGCCCCAGCATTTT.

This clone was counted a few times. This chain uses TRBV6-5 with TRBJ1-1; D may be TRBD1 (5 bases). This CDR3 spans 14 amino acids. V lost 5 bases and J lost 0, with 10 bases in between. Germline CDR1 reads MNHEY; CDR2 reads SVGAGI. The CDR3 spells CASSKGRMNTEAFF. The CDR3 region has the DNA TGTGCCAGCAGTAAGGGACGGATGAACACTGAAGCTTTCTTT.

For the CDR3, the DNA is TGCGCCACATCTATCGGCCCCTACGAGCAGTACGTC. It encodes CATSIGPYEQYV. This chain joins TRBV10-2 and TRBJ2-7; D unclear. The CDR3 is 12 amino acids. Germline V lookup: CDR1 WSHSY, CDR2 SAAADI. V was trimmed by 10 bases and J by 2 bases, leaving 12 bases between them.

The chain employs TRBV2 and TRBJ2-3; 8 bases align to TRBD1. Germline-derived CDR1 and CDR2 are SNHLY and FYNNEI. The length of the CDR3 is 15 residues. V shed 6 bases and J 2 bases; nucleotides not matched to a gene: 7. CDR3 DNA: TGTGCCAGCAGCATCGGACAGGGACCCACAGATACGCAGTATTTT. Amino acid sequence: CASSIGQGPTDTQYF.

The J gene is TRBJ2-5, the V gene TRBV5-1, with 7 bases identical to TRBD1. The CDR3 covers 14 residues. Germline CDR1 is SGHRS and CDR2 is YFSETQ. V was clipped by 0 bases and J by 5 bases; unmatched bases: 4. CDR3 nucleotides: TGCGCCAGCAGCTTGGTCACAGGGGAGGAGACCCAGTACTTC. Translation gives CASSLVTGEETQYF.

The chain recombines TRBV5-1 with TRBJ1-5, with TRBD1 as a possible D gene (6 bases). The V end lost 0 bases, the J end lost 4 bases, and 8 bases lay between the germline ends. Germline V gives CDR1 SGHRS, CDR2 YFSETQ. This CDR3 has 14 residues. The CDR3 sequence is CASSLEGGNQPQHF. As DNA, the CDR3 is TGCGCCAGCAGCTTGGAAGGGGGAAATCAGCCCCAGCATTTT.

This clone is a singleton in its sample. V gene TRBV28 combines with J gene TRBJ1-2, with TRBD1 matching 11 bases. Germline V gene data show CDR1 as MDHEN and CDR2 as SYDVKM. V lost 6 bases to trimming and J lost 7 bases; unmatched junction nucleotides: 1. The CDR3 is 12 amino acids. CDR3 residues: CASRGTGGGYTF. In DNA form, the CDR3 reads TGTGCCAGCAGGGGGACAGGGGGTGGCTACACCTTC.

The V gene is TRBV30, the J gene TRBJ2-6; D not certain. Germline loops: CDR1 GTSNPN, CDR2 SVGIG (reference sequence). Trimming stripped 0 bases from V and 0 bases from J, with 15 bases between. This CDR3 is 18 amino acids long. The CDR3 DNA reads TGTGCCTGGAGTGTAAGGGCCGAACCTCTCTCTGGGGCCAACGTCCTGACTTTC. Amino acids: CAWSVRAEPLSGANVLTF.

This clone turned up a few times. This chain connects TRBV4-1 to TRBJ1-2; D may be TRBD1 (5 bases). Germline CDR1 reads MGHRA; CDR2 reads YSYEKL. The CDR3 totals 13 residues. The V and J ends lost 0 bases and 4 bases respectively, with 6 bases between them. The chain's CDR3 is CASSQDQGYGYTF. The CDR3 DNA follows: TGCGCCAGCAGCCAAGATCAGGGCTATGGCTACACCTTC.

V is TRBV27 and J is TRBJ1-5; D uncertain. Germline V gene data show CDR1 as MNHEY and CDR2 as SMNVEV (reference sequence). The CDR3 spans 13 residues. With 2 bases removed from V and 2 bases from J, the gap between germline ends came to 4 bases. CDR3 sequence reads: CASSLQGNQPQHF. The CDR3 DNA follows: TGTGCCAGCAGTTTACAGGGCAATCAGCCCCAGCATTTT.